The 30 T cell receptor beta chains in this list originate from one sample, sequenced in a study of blood T cell repertoires in COVID-19. Assay: immunoSEQ multiplex PCR; the TCRdb copy retains only in-frame clones and omits some. The sample contains 180,000 or so clones, about nine tenths of which appear only once. The source material was peripheral blood. The receptors stem from a woman younger than 45 with acute or convalescent COVID-19.

The chain couples TRBV6-6 to TRBJ2-2, with D maybe TRBD2 (6 bases). The CDR3 sequence is 16 residues long. Germline values: CDR1 MNHNY, CDR2 SVGAGI (reference sequence). V was cut by 6 bases and J by 6 bases, with 20 bases left in between. The CDR3 here is CASRDTGVPGAGELFF. The CDR3 nucleotides read TGTGCCAGCAGGGACACCGGGGTCCCGGGGGCCGGGGAGCTGTTTTTT.

V and J are TRBV4-2 and TRBJ2-1, with D maybe TRBD2 (6 bases). Germline V gives CDR1 LGHNA, CDR2 YNFKEQ. The CDR3 loop spans 15 amino acids. V lost 0 bases, J lost 4 bases, and 10 bases lay in between. The CDR3 DNA reads as TGTGCCAGCAGCCAAGAGGGAGGAGTATACAATGAGCAGTTCTTC. Its translation is CASSQEGGVYNEQFF.

J is TRBJ2-5 and V is TRBV28; D might be TRBD1 (5 bases). Germline CDR1 reads MDHEN; CDR2 reads SYDVKM. V was trimmed by 4 bases and J by 3 bases, leaving 15 bases between them. This CDR3 has 15 amino acids. CDR3 nucleotide sequence: TGTGCCAGCAGTTCCATAAATACAGGAAAAGAGACCCAGTACTTC. Translated: CASSSINTGKETQYF.

The V call is TRBV29-1, the J call TRBJ1-1; the D gene is possibly TRBD1 (5 bases). CDR3 length: 11 residues. The ends were cut back, 8 bases at V and 1 base at J, with 8 bases in the middle. The germline V gene encodes CDR1 SQVTM and CDR2 ANQGSEA. CDR3 region: CSSGQNTEAFF. The CDR3 nucleotides are TGCAGCTCAGGACAGAACACTGAAGCTTTCTTT. The whole variable domain, remainder taken from reference TRBV29-1 and TRBJ1-1, is SAVISQKPSRDICQRGTSLTIQCQVDSQVTMMFWYRQQPGQSLTLIATANQGSEATYESGFVIDKFPISRPNLTFSTLTVSNMSPEDSSIYLCSSGQNTEAFFGQGTRLTVV.

The V and J genes are TRBV7-2 and TRBJ1-6, with 7 bases fitting TRBD1. Per the germline V gene, CDR1 is SGHTA and CDR2 is FQGNSA. V shed 5 bases, J shed 7 bases, and the junction held 2 bases outside the gene matches. This CDR3 has 13 amino acids. CDR3 DNA: TGTGCCAGCAGCGCGGACAGGAATTCACCCCTCCACTTT. Translated: CASSADRNSPLHF.

This chain joins TRBV19 and TRBJ2-2; 11 bases map to TRBD2. Losses at the gene ends were 6 bases for V and 6 bases for J; bases not matched to a gene: 3. CDR1 and CDR2 from the germline V gene are LNHDA and SQIVND (reference sequence). CDR3 length equals 14 residues. CDR3 DNA: TGTGCCAGTAGATTTAGCGGGAGGGCCGGGGAGCTGTTTTTT. This translates into CASRFSGRAGELFF.

V gene TRBV7-2 combines with J gene TRBJ2-7, with 8 bases identical to TRBD1. CDR3 length equals 13 residues. V shed 1 base and J 12 bases; nucleotides not matched to a gene: 8. Looked up from germline, CDR1 is SGHTA and CDR2 is FQGNSA. The CDR3 protein is CASSLEPGGVWYF. The CDR3 nucleotides read TGTGCCAGCAGCTTAGAACCAGGGGGCGTATGGTACTTC.

This chain uses TRBV7-9 with TRBJ2-2; D possibly corresponds to TRBD1 (6 bases). The V end lost 5 bases, the J end lost 7 bases, and 8 bases lay between the germline ends. Germline lookup yields CDR1 SEHNR and CDR2 FQNEAQ (reference sequence). The length of the CDR3 is 12 residues. CDR3 DNA sequence: TGTGCCAGCAGCGGACAGTTCGGGGAGCTGTTTTTT. The encoded protein is CASSGQFGELFF.

The chain joins TRBV28 to TRBJ2-7; D might be TRBD2 (6 bases). Trimming took 7 bases from V and 1 from J, leaving 8 bases between them. The length of the CDR3 is 12 residues. From germline, CDR1 is MDHEN and CDR2 SYDVKM. CDR3 in amino acids: CASTGRSYEQYF. Here the CDR3 DNA reads TGTGCCAGCACGGGGAGGTCCTACGAGCAGTACTTC.

CDR3 sequence: CASSLGLAGGQSTDTQYF. CDR3 DNA: TGCGCCAGCAGCTTGGGCCTAGCGGGAGGGCAAAGCACAGATACGCAGTATTTT. The rearrangement joins TRBV5-1 to TRBJ2-3, with TRBD2 matching 12 bases. The germline CDR1 and CDR2 sequences are SGHRS and YFSETQ. CDR3 length: 18 residues. V trimming: 0 bases; J trimming: 0 bases; junction bases outside the gene matches: 5.

The rearrangement uses TRBV28 and TRBJ2-2; 13 nucleotides match TRBD2. V gave up 11 bases and J gave up 7 bases; unmatched junction bases: 4. The length of the CDR3 is 13 residues. CDR1 and CDR2 from the germline V gene are MDHEN and SYDVKM. CDR3 protein: CAGRTSGSGELFF. CDR3 sequence (DNA): TGTGCCGGAAGGACTAGCGGGAGCGGGGAGCTGTTTTTT.

This chain uses TRBV11-2 with TRBJ1-5; D gene unclear. CDR3 length: 13 residues. Germline CDR1 and CDR2: SGHAT and FQNNGV. V lost 8 bases and J lost 3, with 11 bases in between. CDR3 sequence: CASAEGNNQPQHF. The CDR3 nucleotides are TGTGCCAGCGCTGAGGGAAACAATCAGCCCCAGCATTTT.

This rearrangement joins TRBV11-3 to TRBJ1-4, with unresolved D. The germline V gene has CDR1 SGHNT and CDR2 YENEEA. This CDR3 region has 14 residues. V was pared by 5 bases and J by 1 base, with 8 bases between. CDR3 protein: CASSPGLTNEKLFF. The CDR3 DNA sequence: TGTGCCAGCAGCCCAGGATTAACTAATGAAAAACTGTTTTTT.

V gene TRBV27 combines with J gene TRBJ2-7; the D is unclear. The V gene's germline CDR1 is MNHEY and CDR2 SMNVEV (reference sequence). The CDR3 covers 15 residues. Trimming removed 3 bases at V and 2 bases at J, with 14 bases between. The CDR3 bases are TGTGCCAGCAGTTTGGCCGCGACACATACCTACGAGCAGTACTTC. This codes for CASSLAATHTYEQYF.

The chain couples TRBV2 to TRBJ2-3; perhaps TRBD2 as D (5 bases). The V end lost 1 base, the J end lost 4 bases, and 12 bases lay between the germline ends. Germline V gene sequence: CDR1 SNHLY, CDR2 FYNNEI. This CDR3 comprises 15 residues. CDR3 sequence: CASSEGGVRSDTQYF. The CDR3 region has the DNA TGTGCCAGCAGTGAAGGGGGAGTTCGGTCAGATACGCAGTATTTT.

The CDR3 sequence: CASSPTGLQEAFF. In DNA, the CDR3 is TGTGCCAGCAGCCCTACGGGACTACAGGAAGCTTTCTTT. This sequence joins TRBV12-3 or TRBV12-4 and TRBJ1-1; weak D call: TRBD1 (5 bases). V gave up 6 bases and J gave up 8 bases, with 16 bases separating them. The length of the CDR3 is 13 residues.

The V call is TRBV7-8, the J call TRBJ1-1; D gene uncertain. Germline V CDR1 and CDR2: SGHVS, FQNEAQ. The germline V and J ends were trimmed by 5 bases and 10 bases, with 17 bases remaining between them. The CDR3 runs to 13 residues. CDR3 DNA sequence: TGTGCCAGCAGCATCTATTCGCGGGCAGCAGCTTTCTTT. Its translation: CASSIYSRAAAFF.

The chain is built from TRBV28 and TRBJ2-1; 14 bases fit TRBD2. The CDR3 sequence is 12 residues long. The ends lost 6 bases at V and 13 bases at J; junction bases unmatched: 2. Per the germline V gene, CDR1 is MDHEN and CDR2 is SYDVKM. In DNA, the CDR3 is TGTGCCAGCAGGGGACTAGCGGGAGTACAGTTCTTC. Its translation: CASRGLAGVQFF.

The chain couples TRBV7-9 to TRBJ2-5, with 7 bases that match TRBD2. Germline CDR1 reads SEHNR; CDR2 reads FQNEAQ (reference sequence). This CDR3 comprises 14 residues. V lost 5 bases to trimming and J lost 2 bases; unmatched junction nucleotides: 5. CDR3 in DNA: TGTGCCAGCAGCCCCCTAGCGGCACAAGAGACCCAGTACTTC. Translating it yields CASSPLAAQETQYF.

This clone occurred once. The chain has TRBV11-2 and TRBJ2-1, with TRBD1 as a possible D gene (6 bases). Trimming took off 5 bases at V and 10 bases at J, with 18 bases between the two ends. CDR3 length: 14 residues. The germline V gene encodes CDR1 SGHAT and CDR2 FQNNGV. The CDR3 is CASSRQELTREQFF. CDR3 bases: TGTGCCAGCAGCCGACAGGAACTCACAAGGGAGCAGTTCTTC. The variable domain in full, with the rest retrieved from reference TRBV11-2 and TRBJ2-1, is EAGVAQSPRYKIIEKRQSVAFWCNPISGHATLYWYQQILGQGPKLLIQFQNNGVVDDSQLPKDRFSAERLKGVDSTLKIQPAKLEDSAVYLCASSRQELTREQFFGPGTRLTVL.

J is TRBJ1-1 and V is TRBV25-1, with D possibly TRBD1 on 5 matching bases. CDR3 length: 13 amino acids. Germline V gives CDR1 MGHDK, CDR2 SYGVNS. The V and J ends lost 9 bases and 1 base respectively, with 12 bases between them. This chain's CDR3 is CASGARENTEAFF. As DNA, the CDR3 is TGTGCCAGTGGGGCAAGAGAGAACACTGAAGCTTTCTTT.

The rearrangement joins TRBV4-1 to TRBJ2-2; weak D call: TRBD2 (6 bases). Trimming removed 0 bases at V and 4 bases at J, with 15 bases between. The germline gives CDR1 MGHRA, CDR2 YSYEKL. The CDR3 sequence is 17 residues long. CDR3: CASSQDRRGLSTGELFF. The DNA of the CDR3 is TGCGCCAGCAGCCAAGATCGCCGGGGACTCTCCACCGGGGAGCTGTTTTTT.

CDR3 protein: CASGWSDLGVGYTF. The CDR3 region has the DNA TGTGCCAGCGGATGGTCAGACCTGGGAGTAGGCTACACCTTC. The chain carries TRBV5-5 and TRBJ1-2, with unresolved D. The CDR3 covers 14 residues. Germline CDR1 SGHKS, CDR2 YYEKEE (reference sequence). With 7 bases removed from V and 8 bases from J, the gap between germline ends came to 21 bases.

V gene TRBV7-8 combines with J gene TRBJ1-5, with D hard to call. The V and J ends lost 1 base and 6 bases respectively, with 7 bases between them. Germline loops: CDR1 SGHVS, CDR2 FQNEAQ. The CDR3 extends over 13 amino acids. CDR3 DNA: TGTGCCAGCAGCTTAGGGGGAGCTCAGCCCCAGCATTTT. Its protein product is CASSLGGAQPQHF. Full variable domain (rest looked up from reference TRBV7-8 and TRBJ1-5): GAGVSQSPRYKVAKRGQDVALRCDPISGHVSLFWYQQALGQGPEFLTYFQNEAQLDKSGLPSDRFFAERPEGSVSTLKIQRTQQEDSAVYLCASSLGGAQPQHFGDGTRLSIL.

V usage is TRBV6-5 and J usage is TRBJ2-5; D is uncertain. V lost 4 bases to trimming and J lost 2 bases, with 5 bases between them. This CDR3 comprises 12 residues. The germline CDR1 and CDR2 sequences are MNHEY and SVGAGI. CDR3 DNA sequence: TGTGCCAGCAGTTCGAGGCAAGAGACCCAGTACTTC. Amino acid sequence: CASSSRQETQYF.

This chain connects TRBV5-4 to TRBJ2-1, with D unresolved. In germline, CDR1 is SGHNT, CDR2 YYREEE (reference sequence). Trimming took off 0 bases at V and 4 bases at J, with 5 bases between the two ends. The CDR3 is made up of 13 amino acids. DNA of the CDR3: TGTGCCAGCAGCTTGGACAGTTACAATGAGCAGTTCTTC. It translates to CASSLDSYNEQFF.

The J gene is TRBJ1-3, the V gene TRBV10-3; 7 bases line up with TRBD1. The junction had 6 bases not matched to a gene; V was cut back by 0 bases and J by 4 bases. The CDR3 extends over 16 amino acids. CDR1 and CDR2 from the germline V gene are ENHRY and SYGVKD. CDR3 bases: TGTGCCATCAGTGAGTCGGACAGGTGGCCAGGAAACACCATATATTTT. Translating gives CAISESDRWPGNTIYF.

The chain is built from TRBV28 and TRBJ2-6; a possible D gene is TRBD1 (6 bases). This CDR3 is 17 amino acids long. Trimming removed 4 bases from V and 0 bases from J, with 13 bases in between. Germline V gene data show CDR1 as MDHEN and CDR2 as SYDVKM. As DNA, the CDR3 is TGTGCCAGCAGTTCAGGACAGATCCCCTCTGGGGCCAACGTCCTGACTTTC. Protein: CASSSGQIPSGANVLTF.

The V gene is TRBV4-1, the J gene TRBJ2-1, with no clear D. V lost 0 bases to trimming and J lost 9 bases, with 9 bases between them. Per the germline V gene, CDR1 is MGHRA and CDR2 is YSYEKL. The CDR3 runs 13 residues. The chain's CDR3 is CASSQETRGEQFF. CDR3 in DNA: TGCGCCAGCAGCCAAGAAACACGAGGTGAGCAGTTCTTC.

This rearrangement joins TRBV7-9 to TRBJ1-6; D uncertain. Between the trimmed V and J ends, which lost 3 bases and 0 bases, there was a span of 3 bases. The CDR3 totals 14 residues. Looked up from germline, CDR1 is SEHNR and CDR2 is FQNEAQ (reference sequence). In DNA form, the CDR3 reads TGTGCCAGCAGCTTGAGCTCCTATAATTCACCCCTCCACTTT. This sequence encodes CASSLSSYNSPLHF.